Detailed here is one T cell receptor (beta chain). Recruited during active infection, patients (from Seattle) were subsequently followed longitudinally. The CDR3 length is 15 residues. The germline V gene has CDR1 KGHSH and CDR2 LQKENI. V lost 1 base to trimming and J lost 2 bases, with 9 bases between them. The data derive from a study of blood T cell repertoires in COVID-19. Clones were read by immunoSEQ multiplex PCR, and TCRdb kept only the in-frame ones, dropping some. The data show under 250,000 clones, roughly 92% seen once. Sequencing was performed on peripheral blood. The TCR was taken from a man in his fifties or sixties with COVID-19, enrolled during active disease. The V and J genes are TRBV18 and TRBJ1-5; D is unclear. The DNA for the CDR3 is TGTGCCAGCTCACCACAGGTCCTAGGCAATCAGCCCCAGCATTTT. It translates to CASSPQVLGNQPQHF.